This T cell receptor beta chain derives from a study of blood T cells in healthy people across ages. The CDR3 extends over 16 amino acids. CDR1 and CDR2 from the germline V gene are SGHTA and FQGTGA. With 4 bases removed from V and 3 bases from J, the gap between germline ends came to 17 bases. Then a second PCR, running about 6 to 11 cycles, was carried out with a sample-barcoded 5' primer and a J-beta primer mix. TCRdb fed the 5' RACE reads into MiXCR, producing one record per CDR3 protein. The sample consists of about 1,800,000 distinct CDR3 sequences, 25% to 30% of them appearing once. Sequenced: blood. The receptor comes from a woman in her twenties or thirties in good health. The chain couples TRBV7-3 to TRBJ2-3, with D tentatively TRBD2 (6 bases). The CDR3 region is CASSSGWRGPTDTQYF. CDR3 coding DNA: TGTGCCAGCAGCTCGGGGTGGCGGGGACCGACAGATACGCAGTATTTT.